The clone carrying this T cell receptor beta chain was observed a handful of times. The entry originates in a study of OX40 agonist ivuxolimab in advanced cancers. Trimming removed 4 bases at V and 5 bases at J, with 17 bases between. Germline V gene sequence: CDR1 LNHDA, CDR2 SQIVND (reference sequence). This CDR3 is built from 15 residues. The method was immunoSEQ multiplex PCR; TCRdb's version includes in-frame clones alone and lacks a portion of them. This sample has roughly 36,000 clones, with under 85% found just once. The material was CD4+ or CD8+ T cells sorted from blood, obtained in a trial of the OX40 agonist ivuxolimab. This chain uses TRBV19 with TRBJ1-2; the D gene is possibly TRBD1 (5 bases). The clonotype comes from an adult with an advanced solid tumor such as melanoma, head and neck, liver or kidney cancer. The CDR3 here is CASSSPRQGRYGYTF. In DNA, the CDR3 is TGTGCCAGTAGTAGCCCGCGGCAGGGTCGGTATGGCTACACCTTC.